This T cell receptor beta chain was found in a study of OX40 agonist ivuxolimab in advanced cancers. For the study at large: Hepatocellular carcinoma, melanoma, renal cell or head and neck cancer affected the dose-escalation patients. Three patients, one with hepatocellular carcinoma and two with cutaneous melanoma, responded partially. Prior anti-PD-1, anti-PD-L1 or anti-CTLA-4 therapy was allowed; around 40% had some.

Generated by immunoSEQ multiplex PCR, the TCRdb table keeps only in-frame clones and is missing some. The repertoire holds tens of thousands of clones, with around 87% as singletons. V lost 0 bases to trimming and J lost 0 bases, with 14 bases between them. CDR3 length equals 17 residues. From germline, CDR1 is SGDLS and CDR2 YYNGEE. The rearrangement links TRBV9 to TRBJ2-3, with D uncertain. The TCR was taken from an adult with an advanced solid tumor such as melanoma, head and neck, liver or kidney cancer. Here the sequenced sample was CD4+ or CD8+ T cells sorted from blood, taken in a trial of the OX40 agonist ivuxolimab. CDR3 in DNA: TGTGCCAGCAGCGTAGACTCGGTGCTTGCTAGCACAGATACGCAGTATTTT. It specifies CASSVDSVLASTDTQYF.